The T cell receptor beta chain under discussion was sequenced for a study of naive and memory T cell subsets. An equimolar mix of two oligonucleotides served as the beta constant-region primer for TRBC1 and TRBC2. Nested alpha and beta constant-region primers with the SP2 primer drove four PCR rounds on ligated cDNA. One entry per CDR3 protein, called by TCRdb with MiXCR from the UMI-ligation and nested PCR reads. The table includes 120,000 or so distinct CDR3 sequences, 35% to 40% detected once. V lost 0 bases and J lost 2, with 5 bases in between. This CDR3 has 13 residues. CDR1 is SGHNT, CDR2 YYREEE, per germline (reference sequence).

This sequence originates from a human donor in good health. Source material: central memory CD4+ T cells from blood. V and J are TRBV5-4 and TRBJ1-2; D is unresolved. The DNA for the CDR3 is TGTGCCAGCAGCTTGGCACGGAACTATGGCTACACCTTC. The encoded protein is CASSLARNYGYTF.